The clone carrying this T cell receptor (beta chain) has a handful of counts. This CDR3 contains 16 residues. Germline assignment: CDR1 SNHLY and CDR2 FYNNEI. V gave up 4 bases and J gave up 1 base, with 17 bases separating them. These data belong to a study of blood T cells in healthy people across ages. Then a second PCR, running roughly 6 to 12 cycles, was carried out with a sample-barcoded 5' primer and a J-beta primer mix. TCRdb re-analysed the 5' RACE reads in MiXCR, keeping a single row per CDR3 protein. The sample lists more than 1,400,000 distinct CDR3 sequences; roughly 40% were seen once. The receptor was derived from a woman younger than 30 in good health. The chain carries TRBV2 and TRBJ2-7; D is unresolved. The specimen sequenced was blood. CDR3 residues: CASSGGWTAPSYEQYF. The CDR3 coding sequence is TGTGCCAGCAGTGGGGGTTGGACCGCTCCTTCCTACGAGCAGTACTTC.